The 31 T cell receptor beta chains below were found in one sample sequenced in a study of blood T cell repertoires in COVID-19. The method was immunoSEQ multiplex PCR; TCRdb's version includes in-frame clones alone and lacks a portion of them. This table has 85,000 to 100,000 clones, approximately 84% appearing once. Sequencing used peripheral blood. These receptors were collected from an older woman with acute or convalescent COVID-19.

The chain joins TRBV11-2 to TRBJ2-1; 7 nucleotides line up with TRBD2. The V gene's germline CDR1 is SGHAT and CDR2 FQNNGV. The CDR3 is 12 amino acids. The trim removed 4 bases at V and 9 bases at J, leaving 3 bases unmatched. CDR3 nucleotides: TGTGCCAGCAGCTCGCGGGGGTTTGAGCAGTTCTTC. Protein: CASSSRGFEQFF.

The V gene is TRBV30, the J gene TRBJ1-1; TRBD1 might be the D (5 bases). Trimming removed 4 bases from V and 3 bases from J, with 9 bases in between. Germline-derived CDR1 and CDR2 are GTSNPN and SVGIG (reference sequence). The CDR3 runs 12 residues. CDR3 residues: CAWIREDTEAFF. CDR3 nucleotide sequence: TGTGCCTGGATCAGGGAGGACACTGAAGCTTTCTTT. Supplemented by reference TRBV30 and TRBJ1-1, the full variable domain reads SQTIHQWPATLVQPVGSPLSLECTVEGTSNPNLYWYRQAAGRGLQLLFYSVGIGQISSEVPQNLSASRPQDRQFILSSKKLLLSDSGFYLCAWIREDTEAFFGQGTRLTVV.

This clone was picked up a small number of times. The rearrangement joins TRBV7-2 to TRBJ1-1; D not resolved. This CDR3 has 14 amino acids. The V and J ends lost 1 base and 0 bases respectively, with 6 bases between them. The V gene's germline CDR1 is SGHTA and CDR2 FQGNSA. CDR3 residues: CASSLDVVNTEAFF. The CDR3 DNA is TGTGCCAGCAGCTTAGACGTAGTGAACACTGAAGCTTTCTTT.

V gene TRBV28 combines with J gene TRBJ1-6, with 7 bases that match TRBD1. CDR3 length: 14 residues. Germline loops: CDR1 MDHEN, CDR2 SYDVKM. The V gene end was trimmed by 8 bases and the J gene end by 7 bases; junction bases not matched to a gene: 8. CDR3 coding DNA: TGTGCCAGCGCAGGGGGGTCAGGGAATTCACCCCTCCACTTT. Amino acid sequence: CASAGGSGNSPLHF.

In its sample, this clone was seen once. The gene calls are TRBV28 and TRBJ1-6; TRBD1 is a possible D gene (5 bases). Germline loops: CDR1 MDHEN, CDR2 SYDVKM. This CDR3 is built from 16 residues. The V end lost 6 bases, the J end lost 8 bases, and 20 bases lay between the germline ends. As DNA, the CDR3 is TGTGCCAGCAGCTATGGGGAAGGGACGGGGGATTCACCCCTCCACTTT. Amino acid sequence: CASSYGEGTGDSPLHF.

This clone was detected only once. The chain has TRBV7-2 and TRBJ2-2, with 7 bases matching TRBD2. This CDR3 is 15 amino acids long. Germline CDR1 is SGHTA and CDR2 is FQGNSA. The junction had 11 bases not matched to a gene; V was cut back by 8 bases and J by 5 bases. The DNA of the CDR3 is TGTGCCAGCTTGATTCCCCAGGGAGGGACCGGGGAGCTGTTTTTT. Protein product: CASLIPQGGTGELFF. The whole variable domain, remainder taken from reference TRBV7-2 and TRBJ2-2, is GAGVSQSPSNKVTEKGKDVELRCDPISGHTALYWYRQSLGQGLEFLIYFQGNSAPDKSGLPSDRFSAERTGGSVSTLTIQRTQQEDSAVYLCASLIPQGGTGELFFGEGSRLTVL.

The chain links TRBV6-6 to TRBJ1-5; no clear D. This CDR3 comprises 12 residues. Trimming cost V 6 bases and J 9 bases, with 12 bases left between them. Germline CDR1 MNHNY, CDR2 SVGAGI (reference sequence). DNA of the CDR3: TGTGCCAGCAGGGGAGAAGCAGGGCCCCAGCATTTT. This codes for CASRGEAGPQHF.

The chain uses TRBV6-1 and TRBJ1-2, with TRBD1 as a possible D gene (6 bases). Germline V CDR1 and CDR2: MNHNS, SASEGT. CDR3 length equals 14 residues. Trimming left V 2 bases short and J 2 bases short, with 9 bases between. The CDR3, as DNA: TGTGCCAGCAGTGAAATGACAGGCAACTATGGCTACACCTTC. As protein: CASSEMTGNYGYTF.

The gene calls are TRBV7-2 and TRBJ1-6, with a possible D match to TRBD1 (5 bases). The CDR3 runs 17 residues. Trimming took 5 bases from V and 0 from J, leaving 14 bases between them. Germline V gene sequence: CDR1 SGHTA, CDR2 FQGNSA. In DNA form, the CDR3 reads TGTGCCAGCAGCCCTAGGGGCTCTAGCTCCTATAATTCACCCCTCCACTTT. Encoded protein: CASSPRGSSSYNSPLHF. Full variable domain (rest looked up from reference TRBV7-2 and TRBJ1-6): GAGVSQSPSNKVTEKGKDVELRCDPISGHTALYWYRQSLGQGLEFLIYFQGNSAPDKSGLPSDRFSAERTGGSVSTLTIQRTQQEDSAVYLCASSPRGSSSYNSPLHFGNGTRLTVT.

Here the CDR3 DNA reads TGCAGTGCTAGTAAGGCGGCTAGCGGTTCCTACGAGCAGTACTTC. Protein sequence: CSASKAASGSYEQYF. The chain uses TRBV20-1 and TRBJ2-7; 7 nucleotides line up with TRBD2. The CDR3 has 15 residues. The germline CDR1 and CDR2 sequences are DFQATT and SNEGSKA (reference sequence). The trim removed 3 bases at V and 1 base at J, leaving 9 bases unmatched.

The chain carries TRBV21-1 and TRBJ2-1; TRBD1 is the table's D call, not checked against the DNA. TRBV21-1 is shown as a pseudogene. The CDR3 extends over 17 amino acids. This CDR3 reads CASSKDGTESSYNEQFF. The CDR3 bases are TGTGCCAGCAGCAAAGACGGAACAGAGAGCTCCTACAATGAGCAGTTCTTC.

This rearrangement joins TRBV12-3 or TRBV12-4 to TRBJ1-6; a possible D gene is TRBD1 (6 bases). Trimming removed 7 bases from V and 15 bases from J, with 19 bases in between. CDR3 size: 13 residues. CDR3 nucleotides: TGTGCCAGCACTTGGGGGCCATCGGGGCACCTCCACTTT. Its translation: CASTWGPSGHLHF.

This chain uses TRBV5-1 with TRBJ2-3; 7 positions agree with TRBD2. The germline CDR1 and CDR2 sequences are SGHRS and YFSETQ. The CDR3 length is 15 residues. After removal of 1 base from V and 0 bases from J, the junction contained 2 bases not matched to a gene. The DNA of the CDR3 is TGCGCCAGCAGCTTGACGGGGGGAAGCACAGATACGCAGTATTTT. Protein: CASSLTGGSTDTQYF. The full variable domain, in which reference TRBV5-1 and TRBJ2-3 provide the parts outside the CDR3, is KAGVTQTPRYLIKTRGQQVTLSCSPISGHRSVSWYQQTPGQGLQFLFEYFSETQRNKGNFPGRFSGRQFSNSRSEMNVSTLELGDSALYLCASSLTGGSTDTQYFGPGTRLTVL.

The chain links TRBV29-1 to TRBJ2-2; 10 bases align to TRBD1. CDR3 length equals 16 residues. The V and J ends lost 7 bases and 0 bases, in that order; junction bases with no gene match: 8. Germline V CDR1 and CDR2: SQVTM, ANQGSEA. The CDR3 coding sequence is TGCAGCGCAGCCAAGGGACAGGGGACGAACACCGGGGAGCTGTTTTTT. Protein product: CSAAKGQGTNTGELFF.

This sequence joins TRBV4-3 and TRBJ2-6; unclear D gene. CDR1 LGHNA and CDR2 YSLEER come from the germline V gene. V was cut by 0 bases and J by 0 bases, with 12 bases left in between. The CDR3 extends over 18 amino acids. The CDR3 region is CASSQDLRSGSGANVLTF. The CDR3 bases are TGCGCCAGCAGCCAAGATCTTAGATCTGGCTCTGGGGCCAACGTCCTGACTTTC.

The chain carries TRBV9 and TRBJ1-1, with a tentative D call TRBD1 (5 bases). The ends were cut back, 0 bases at V and 2 bases at J, with 20 bases in the middle. Germline CDR1 reads SGDLS; CDR2 reads YYNGEE. This CDR3 has 18 residues. The CDR3 coding sequence is TGTGCCAGCAGCGTAGCTACGGGGATCGGGGGGATAAACACTGAAGCTTTCTTT. Encoded protein: CASSVATGIGGINTEAFF. Complete variable domain (other parts from reference TRBV9 and TRBJ1-1): DSGVTQTPKHLITATGQRVTLRCSPRSGDLSVYWYQQSLDQGLQFLIQYYNGEERAKGNILERFSAQQFPDLHSELNLSSLELGDSALYFCASSVATGIGGINTEAFFGQGTRLTVV.

About this clone: This sequence may be a read error, since a much larger clone differs from it by one base. The rearrangement uses TRBV11-2 and TRBJ1-6; the match to TRBD1 covers 10 bases. Germline-derived CDR1 and CDR2 are SGHAT and FQNNGV. J gave up 9 bases and V 3 bases, and 2 bases lay outside the gene matches. CDR3 size: 14 residues. The CDR3 reads CASSFGTGASPLHF. CDR3 sequence (DNA): TGTGCCAGCAGCTTCGGGACAGGGGCTTCACCCCTCCACTTT.

The V gene is TRBV5-4, the J gene TRBJ1-3, with TRBD1 matching over 7 bases. The CDR3 spans 15 residues. Per the germline V gene, CDR1 is SGHNT and CDR2 is YYREEE (reference sequence). Trimming took 5 bases from V and 8 from J; bases not matched to a gene: 13. CDR3 amino acids: CASSSYTLGQDTIYF. The CDR3 DNA reads as TGTGCCAGCAGTTCATACACACTAGGACAGGACACCATATATTTT.

The rearrangement links TRBV6-2 or TRBV6-3 to TRBJ1-4; 11 nucleotides match TRBD1. CDR3 length: 15 residues. The V gene end was trimmed by 5 bases and the J gene end by 8 bases; junction bases not matched to a gene: 7. Germline CDR1 reads MNHEY; CDR2 reads SVGEGT. CDR3 amino acids: CASSTGQGAGEKLFF. CDR3 bases: TGTGCCAGCAGTACCGGACAGGGGGCAGGAGAAAAACTGTTTTTT.

This chain links TRBV20-1 with TRBJ2-7; the match to TRBD2 covers 10 bases. CDR1 and CDR2 (germline): DFQATT, SNEGSKA (reference sequence). Losses at the gene ends were 6 bases for V and 0 bases for J; bases not matched to a gene: 5. CDR3 length: 14 residues. The CDR3 nucleotides read TGCAGTGCAAGTCTAGCGGGAGTCTCCTACGAGCAGTACTTC. It specifies CSASLAGVSYEQYF.

V and J are TRBV19 and TRBJ1-4; D is unresolved. The V end lost 3 bases, the J end lost 6 bases, and 11 bases lay between the germline ends. The CDR3 contains 14 residues. The germline CDR1 and CDR2 sequences are LNHDA and SQIVND (reference sequence). The CDR3 DNA is TGTGCCAGTAGTATCGGAGGCTTTGATGAAAAACTGTTTTTT. It translates to CASSIGGFDEKLFF.

The rearrangement uses TRBV6-2 or TRBV6-3 and TRBJ1-2; D is ambiguous. This CDR3 has 14 residues. Trimming shortened V by 0 bases and J by 7 bases, and 12 bases separated the two germline ends. The germline gives CDR1 MNHEY, CDR2 SVGEGT. In DNA form, the CDR3 reads TGTGCCAGCAGTTACTCCGGAGGATGGGGTGGCTACACCTTC. It encodes CASSYSGGWGGYTF.

The CDR3 sequence is CASSSGLAGGLGTGELFF. The CDR3 DNA reads TGTGCCAGCAGTTCTGGACTAGCGGGGGGGCTCGGCACCGGGGAGCTGTTTTTT. The chain combines TRBV7-9 with TRBJ2-2; 15 bases agree with TRBD2. J was trimmed by 4 bases and V by 6 bases; bases with no gene match: 9. The CDR3 covers 18 residues. CDR1 SEHNR and CDR2 FQNEAQ come from the germline V gene (reference sequence).

This chain uses TRBV11-1 with TRBJ2-7, with 9 bases fitting TRBD1. This CDR3 is 14 amino acids long. With V trimmed by 5 bases and J by 5 bases, 7 bases remained unmatched. CDR1 is SGHAT and CDR2 is FQDESV in the germline V gene (reference sequence). The CDR3, as DNA: TGTGCCAGCAGCCCTCGGGACAGGGACCACGAGCAGTACTTC. It specifies CASSPRDRDHEQYF. Full variable domain (outside the CDR3, taken from reference TRBV11-1 and TRBJ2-7): EAEVAQSPRYKITEKSQAVAFWCDPISGHATLYWYRQILGQGPELLVQFQDESVVDDSQLPKDRFSAERLKGVDSTLKIQPAELGDSAMYLCASSPRDRDHEQYFGPGTRLTVT.

J is TRBJ2-1 and V is TRBV4-1; 12 nucleotides agree with TRBD1. This CDR3 comprises 18 residues. After removal of 2 bases from V and 4 bases from J, the junction contained 9 bases not matched to a gene. CDR1 is MGHRA and CDR2 is YSYEKL in the germline V gene. CDR3 region: CASSQTGTGGRGYNEQFF. The CDR3 DNA reads TGCGCCAGCAGCCAAACCGGGACAGGGGGCCGTGGGTACAATGAGCAGTTCTTC.

The CDR3 coding sequence is TGTGCCAGCAGTCCCGGGACAGGGAACTCCTACGAGCAGTACTTC. Amino acid sequence: CASSPGTGNSYEQYF. This chain connects TRBV6-5 to TRBJ2-7; 9 bases map to TRBD1. Trimming took 5 bases from V and 0 from J; bases not matched to a gene: 5. Germline V gene data show CDR1 as MNHEY and CDR2 as SVGAGI. The CDR3 is made up of 15 amino acids.

This clone has a single count. The V call is TRBV9, the J call TRBJ1-4; 10 positions match TRBD1. V shed 3 bases, J shed 8 bases, and the junction held 4 bases outside the gene matches. The germline CDR1 and CDR2 sequences are SGDLS and YYNGEE. There are 14 residues in the CDR3. The CDR3: CASSAPGQGEKLFF. CDR3 DNA sequence: TGTGCCAGCAGCGCCCCGGGACAGGGGGAAAAACTGTTTTTT.

This clone was picked up one time. The chain has TRBV28 and TRBJ1-3; 9 nucleotides match TRBD1. Germline-derived CDR1 and CDR2 are MDHEN and SYDVKM. The ends lost 6 bases at V and 3 bases at J; junction bases unmatched: 6. The CDR3 covers 15 residues. CDR3 region: CASRVGTGLGNTIYF. The CDR3 DNA sequence: TGTGCCAGCAGAGTGGGGACAGGGCTTGGAAACACCATATATTTT.

The chain uses TRBV29-1 and TRBJ2-2; 10 nucleotides match TRBD2. V lost 0 bases to trimming and J lost 7 bases; unmatched junction nucleotides: 11. Germline V gene sequence: CDR1 SQVTM, CDR2 ANQGSEA. CDR3 length: 17 amino acids. CDR3 amino acids: CSVEDRVAGGLGGELFF. The CDR3 DNA sequence: TGCAGCGTTGAAGATCGTGTAGCGGGGGGTCTAGGCGGGGAGCTGTTTTTT.

V usage is TRBV11-3 and J usage is TRBJ1-1; D gene uncertain. Germline assignment: CDR1 SGHNT and CDR2 YENEEA. This CDR3 is built from 13 residues. Trimming took 5 bases from V and 1 from J, leaving 8 bases between them. CDR3 loop: CASSRGQNTEAFF. The CDR3 region has the DNA TGTGCCAGCAGCCGCGGGCAGAACACTGAAGCTTTCTTT.

This chain joins TRBV7-2 and TRBJ2-2; 8 bases map to TRBD2. Germline V gives CDR1 SGHTA, CDR2 FQGNSA. The CDR3 runs to 17 residues. J gave up 0 bases and V 6 bases, and 9 bases lay outside the gene matches. This CDR3 is CASRFKAGASNTGELFF. As DNA, the CDR3 is TGTGCCAGCAGATTTAAAGCGGGGGCTTCGAACACCGGGGAGCTGTTTTTT.